These 12 T cell receptor beta chains were sequenced from one sample in a study of OX40 agonist ivuxolimab in advanced cancers. The table came from immunoSEQ multiplex PCR; TCRdb's copy has only in-frame clones and leaves some out. The sample includes about 38,000 clones, roughly 80% of them seen just once. The specimen comprised CD4+ or CD8+ T cells sorted from blood, sampled in a trial of the OX40 agonist ivuxolimab. The receptors derive from an adult with an advanced solid tumor such as melanoma, head and neck, liver or kidney cancer.

This clone was observed once. The rearrangement links TRBV30 to TRBJ2-1, with 13 bases aligning to TRBD2. Germline-derived CDR1 and CDR2 are GTSNPN and SVGIG (reference sequence). The CDR3 contains 15 residues. Unmatched junction bases numbered 1, after V lost 1 base and J lost 4 bases. The CDR3 loop reads CAWSAGLAGYNEQFF. CDR3 DNA: TGTGCCTGGAGTGCGGGACTAGCGGGGTACAATGAGCAGTTCTTC.

CDR3: CASSHVPSTGPAEAFF. The CDR3 nucleotides read TGCGCCAGCAGCCATGTCCCGTCCACGGGACCTGCTGAAGCTTTCTTT. The chain combines TRBV4-3 with TRBJ1-1; TRBD1 might be the D (5 bases). Germline V lookup: CDR1 LGHNA, CDR2 YSLEER. This CDR3 has 16 amino acids. With 3 bases removed from V and 6 bases from J, the gap between germline ends came to 20 bases.

This chain links TRBV18 with TRBJ2-5; 7 positions match TRBD1. This CDR3 is built from 14 residues. The germline CDR1 and CDR2 sequences are KGHSH and LQKENI. V was clipped by 6 bases and J by 3 bases; unmatched bases: 7. The CDR3 reads CASSLGTEKETQYF. CDR3 DNA: TGTGCCAGCTCCCTCGGGACAGAGAAAGAGACCCAGTACTTC.

The J gene is TRBJ2-7, the V gene TRBV20-1; no reliable D call. Per the germline V gene, CDR1 is DFQATT and CDR2 is SNEGSKA (reference sequence). The CDR3 has 11 amino acids. V was cut by 2 bases and J by 4 bases, with 6 bases left in between. The CDR3 loop is CSARNPYEQYF. CDR3 bases: TGCAGTGCTAGAAACCCATACGAGCAGTACTTC.

This chain links TRBV28 with TRBJ2-6; D tentatively fits TRBD1 or TRBD2 (6 bases each). CDR3 length: 17 amino acids. The ends were cut back, 2 bases at V and 0 bases at J, with 11 bases in the middle. Per germline, CDR1 MDHEN and CDR2 SYDVKM. The CDR3 here is CASSLPGAISGANVLTF. The CDR3 bases are TGTGCCAGCAGTTTACCGGGGGCAATCTCTGGGGCCAACGTCCTGACTTTC.

The gene calls are TRBV7-2 and TRBJ1-3; no clear D gene. Trimming left V 6 bases short and J 0 bases short, with 9 bases between. This CDR3 contains 14 residues. Germline V gene sequence: CDR1 SGHTA, CDR2 FQGNSA. CDR3 nucleotide sequence: TGTGCCAGCAGTAAGCTGGGCTCTGGAAACACCATATATTTT. Encoded protein: CASSKLGSGNTIYF.

The CDR3 loop reads CASSRTVSYEQYF. Here the CDR3 DNA reads TGTGCCAGCAGCCGGACAGTCTCCTACGAGCAGTACTTC. This sequence joins TRBV7-9 and TRBJ2-7; a possible D gene is TRBD1 (6 bases). The CDR3 length is 13 residues. Looked up from germline, CDR1 is SEHNR and CDR2 is FQNEAQ (reference sequence). Trimming stripped 5 bases from V and 0 bases from J, with 8 bases between.

This rearrangement joins TRBV30 to TRBJ1-1, with D unresolved. V dropped 2 bases and J dropped 7 bases, with 14 bases sitting between them. The CDR3 is 13 residues long. Germline V gene lookup returns CDR1 GTSNPN and CDR2 SVGIG (reference sequence). CDR3 in DNA: TGTGCCTGGAGTCCCTCCCCCGGGAGTGAAGCTTTCTTT. Its translation is CAWSPSPGSEAFF.

This clone was counted once. V is TRBV5-1 and J is TRBJ2-7; the match to TRBD2 covers 7 bases. The V gene end was trimmed by 0 bases and the J gene end by 2 bases; junction bases not matched to a gene: 8. Looked up from germline, CDR1 is SGHRS and CDR2 is YFSETQ. The CDR3 covers 16 residues. CDR3 sequence (DNA): TGCGCCAGCAGCTTGGGGGAGGGCCAGGGCACCTACGAGCAGTACTTC. Protein sequence: CASSLGEGQGTYEQYF. The full variable domain, in which reference TRBV5-1 and TRBJ2-7 provide the parts outside the CDR3, is KAGVTQTPRYLIKTRGQQVTLSCSPISGHRSVSWYQQTPGQGLQFLFEYFSETQRNKGNFPGRFSGRQFSNSRSEMNVSTLELGDSALYLCASSLGEGQGTYEQYFGPGTRLTVT.

In its sample, this clone was seen a few times. The chain recombines TRBV7-9 with TRBJ2-5, with D tentatively TRBD1 (5 bases). Trimming stripped 1 base from V and 1 base from J, with 13 bases between. Germline assignment: CDR1 SEHNR and CDR2 FQNEAQ (reference sequence). This CDR3 has 16 amino acids. The CDR3 nucleotides are TGTGCCAGCAGCTTAGGGGTTGGGGCAGCCCAAGAGACCCAGTACTTC. It is translated as CASSLGVGAAQETQYF. The entire variable domain, with the rest obtained from reference TRBV7-9 and TRBJ2-5, is as follows: DTGVSQNPRHKITKRGQNVTFRCDPISEHNRLYWYRQTLGQGPEFLTYFQNEAQLEKSRLLSDRFSAERPKGSFSTLEIQRTEQGDSAMYLCASSLGVGAAQETQYFGPGTRLLVL.

The genes are TRBV7-9 and TRBJ2-1; tentatively, D is TRBD2 (5 bases). CDR3 size: 15 residues. V lost 4 bases, J lost 8 bases, and 18 bases lay in between. Germline-derived CDR1 and CDR2 are SEHNR and FQNEAQ (reference sequence). The CDR3 is CASSSSYPPFDEQFF. CDR3 DNA sequence: TGTGCCAGCAGCTCTAGCTACCCGCCTTTCGATGAGCAGTTCTTC.

The gene calls are TRBV28 and TRBJ2-7; 10 positions agree with TRBD1. The CDR3 runs 16 residues. J lost 2 bases, V lost 5 bases, and 9 bases had no gene match. The germline V gene has CDR1 MDHEN and CDR2 SYDVKM. The CDR3 bases are TGTGCCAGCAGTCCGACCGCCGGACAGGGGGCCTACGAGCAGTACTTC. This gives the protein CASSPTAGQGAYEQYF.